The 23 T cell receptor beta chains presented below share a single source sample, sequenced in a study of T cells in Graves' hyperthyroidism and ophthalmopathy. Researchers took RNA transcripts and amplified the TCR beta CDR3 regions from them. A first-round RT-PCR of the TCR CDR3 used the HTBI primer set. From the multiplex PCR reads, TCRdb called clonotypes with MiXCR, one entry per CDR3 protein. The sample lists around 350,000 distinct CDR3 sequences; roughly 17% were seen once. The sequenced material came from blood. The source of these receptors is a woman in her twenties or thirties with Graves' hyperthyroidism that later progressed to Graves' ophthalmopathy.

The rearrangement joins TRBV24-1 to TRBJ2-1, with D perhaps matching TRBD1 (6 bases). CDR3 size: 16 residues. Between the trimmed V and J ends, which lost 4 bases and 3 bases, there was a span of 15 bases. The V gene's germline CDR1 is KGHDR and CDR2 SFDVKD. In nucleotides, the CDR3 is TGTGCCACCAGTGAGCGCTGGGACACTAGCTACAATGAGCAGTTCTTC. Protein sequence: CATSERWDTSYNEQFF.

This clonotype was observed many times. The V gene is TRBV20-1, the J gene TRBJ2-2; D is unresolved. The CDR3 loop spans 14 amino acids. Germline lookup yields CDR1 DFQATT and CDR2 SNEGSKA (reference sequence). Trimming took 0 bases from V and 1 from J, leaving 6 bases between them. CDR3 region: CSARDPVNTGELFF. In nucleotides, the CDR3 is TGCAGTGCTAGAGATCCTGTGAACACCGGGGAGCTGTTTTTT.

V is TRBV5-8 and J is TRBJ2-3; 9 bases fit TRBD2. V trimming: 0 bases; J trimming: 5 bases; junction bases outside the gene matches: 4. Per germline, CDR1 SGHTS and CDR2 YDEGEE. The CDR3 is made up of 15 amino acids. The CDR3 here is CASSLGAGGRDTQYF. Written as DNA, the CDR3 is TGTGCCAGCAGCTTGGGAGCGGGAGGTAGAGATACGCAGTATTTT.

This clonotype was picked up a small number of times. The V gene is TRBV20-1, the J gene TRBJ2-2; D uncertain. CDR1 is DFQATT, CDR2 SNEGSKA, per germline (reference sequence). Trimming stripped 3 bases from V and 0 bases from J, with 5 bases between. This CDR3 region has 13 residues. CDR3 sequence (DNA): TGCAGTGCTAGTTTTCCGAACACCGGGGAGCTGTTTTTT. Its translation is CSASFPNTGELFF.

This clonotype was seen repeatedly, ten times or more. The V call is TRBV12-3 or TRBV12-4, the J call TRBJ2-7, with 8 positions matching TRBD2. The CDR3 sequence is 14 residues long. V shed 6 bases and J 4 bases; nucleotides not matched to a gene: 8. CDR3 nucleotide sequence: TGTGCCAGCAGCGTCGGGACTAGGGCTTACGAGCAGTACTTC. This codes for CASSVGTRAYEQYF.

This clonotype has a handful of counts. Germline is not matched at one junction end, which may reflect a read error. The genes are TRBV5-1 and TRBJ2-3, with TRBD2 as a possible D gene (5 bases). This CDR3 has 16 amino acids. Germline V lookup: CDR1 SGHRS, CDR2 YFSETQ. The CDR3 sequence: CVSSDGVYLATDTQYF. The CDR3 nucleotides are TGCGTCAGCAGCGACGGGGTTTACCTCGCCACAGATACGCAGTATTTT.

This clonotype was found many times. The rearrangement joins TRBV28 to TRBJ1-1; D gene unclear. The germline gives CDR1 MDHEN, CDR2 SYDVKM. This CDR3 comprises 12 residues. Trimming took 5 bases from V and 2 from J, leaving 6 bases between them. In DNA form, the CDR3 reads TGTGCCAGCAGTGAACTAAACACTGAAGCTTTCTTT. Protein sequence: CASSELNTEAFF.

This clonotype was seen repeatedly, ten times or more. The CDR3 reads CASSLNRAQPQHF. CDR3 sequence (DNA): TGTGCCAGCAGCTTGAACAGGGCCCAGCCCCAGCATTTT. This chain joins TRBV11-2 and TRBJ1-5, with a tentative D call TRBD1 (6 bases). Germline V lookup: CDR1 SGHAT, CDR2 FQNNGV. This CDR3 comprises 13 residues. Trimming removed 3 bases at V and 7 bases at J, with 10 bases between.

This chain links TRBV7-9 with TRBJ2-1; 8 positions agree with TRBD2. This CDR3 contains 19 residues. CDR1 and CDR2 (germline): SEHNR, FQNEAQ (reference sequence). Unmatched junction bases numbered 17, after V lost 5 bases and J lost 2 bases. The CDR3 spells CASSTTVTSGITPYNEQFF. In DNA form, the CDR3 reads TGTGCCAGCAGCACCACGGTCACTAGCGGAATTACTCCCTACAATGAGCAGTTCTTC. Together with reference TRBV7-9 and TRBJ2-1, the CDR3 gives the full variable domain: DTGVSQNPRHKITKRGQNVTFRCDPISEHNRLYWYRQTLGQGPEFLTYFQNEAQLEKSRLLSDRFSAERPKGSFSTLEIQRTEQGDSAMYLCASSTTVTSGITPYNEQFFGPGTRLTVL.

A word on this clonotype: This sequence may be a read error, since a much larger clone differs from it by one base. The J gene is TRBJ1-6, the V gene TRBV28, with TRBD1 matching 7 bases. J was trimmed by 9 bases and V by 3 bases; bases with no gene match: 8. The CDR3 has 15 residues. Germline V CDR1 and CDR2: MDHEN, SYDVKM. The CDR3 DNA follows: TGTGCCAGCAGTTTCCCGACAGGGATAAGTTCACCCCTCCACTTT. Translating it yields CASSFPTGISSPLHF.

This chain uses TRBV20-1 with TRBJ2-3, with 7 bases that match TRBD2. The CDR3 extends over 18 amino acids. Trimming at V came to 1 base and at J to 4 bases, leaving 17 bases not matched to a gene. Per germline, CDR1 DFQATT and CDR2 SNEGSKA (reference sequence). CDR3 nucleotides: TGCAGTGCTAGAGCCCACTCTTCGACTAGCTTGGTTGCAGATACGCAGTATTTT. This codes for CSARAHSSTSLVADTQYF.

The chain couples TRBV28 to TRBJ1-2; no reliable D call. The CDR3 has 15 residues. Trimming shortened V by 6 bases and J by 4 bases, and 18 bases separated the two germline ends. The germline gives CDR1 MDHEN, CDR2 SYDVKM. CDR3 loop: CASSLVAVTTYGYTF. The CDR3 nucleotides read TGTGCCAGCAGCTTAGTAGCCGTTACTACCTATGGCTACACCTTC.

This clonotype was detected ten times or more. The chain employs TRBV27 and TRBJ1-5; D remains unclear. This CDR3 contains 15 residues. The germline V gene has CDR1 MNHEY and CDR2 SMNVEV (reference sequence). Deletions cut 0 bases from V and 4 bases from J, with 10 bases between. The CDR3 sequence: CASSLSTGRNQPQHF. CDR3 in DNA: TGTGCCAGCAGTTTATCCACGGGCAGGAATCAGCCCCAGCATTTT.

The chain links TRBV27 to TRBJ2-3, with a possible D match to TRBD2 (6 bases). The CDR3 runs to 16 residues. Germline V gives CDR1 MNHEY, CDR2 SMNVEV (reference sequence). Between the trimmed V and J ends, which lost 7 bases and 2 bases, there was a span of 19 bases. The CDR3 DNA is TGTGCCAGCACCCTCTTCGGGGGAGGCGCCACAGATACGCAGTATTTT. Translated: CASTLFGGGATDTQYF.

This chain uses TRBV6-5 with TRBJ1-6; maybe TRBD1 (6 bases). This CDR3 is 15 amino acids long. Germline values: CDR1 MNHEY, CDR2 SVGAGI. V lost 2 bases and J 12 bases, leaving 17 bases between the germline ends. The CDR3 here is CASSYPPEQGLPLHF. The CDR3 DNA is TGTGCCAGCAGTTACCCCCCGGAACAGGGTCTACCCCTCCACTTT.

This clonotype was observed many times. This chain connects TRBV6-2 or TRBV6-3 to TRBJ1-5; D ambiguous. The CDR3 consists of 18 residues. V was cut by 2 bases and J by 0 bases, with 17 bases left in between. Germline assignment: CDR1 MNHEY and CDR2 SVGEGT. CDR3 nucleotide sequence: TGTGCCAGCAGTTACGACTGGGCCGAGGGTTATAGCAATCAGCCCCAGCATTTT. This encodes CASSYDWAEGYSNQPQHF.

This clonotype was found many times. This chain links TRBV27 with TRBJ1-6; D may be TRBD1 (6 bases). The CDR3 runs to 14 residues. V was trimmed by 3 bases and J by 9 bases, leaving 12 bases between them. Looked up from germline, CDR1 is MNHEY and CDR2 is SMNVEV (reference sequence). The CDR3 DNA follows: TGTGCCAGCAGTTTCGAGGGGGTGGGTTCACCCCTCCACTTT. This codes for CASSFEGVGSPLHF.

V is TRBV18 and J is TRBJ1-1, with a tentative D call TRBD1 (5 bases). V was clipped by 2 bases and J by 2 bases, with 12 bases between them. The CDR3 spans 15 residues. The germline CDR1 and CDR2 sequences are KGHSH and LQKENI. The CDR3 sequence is CASSPVGEGNTEAFF. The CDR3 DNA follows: TGTGCCAGCTCACCAGTGGGGGAAGGAAACACTGAAGCTTTCTTT.

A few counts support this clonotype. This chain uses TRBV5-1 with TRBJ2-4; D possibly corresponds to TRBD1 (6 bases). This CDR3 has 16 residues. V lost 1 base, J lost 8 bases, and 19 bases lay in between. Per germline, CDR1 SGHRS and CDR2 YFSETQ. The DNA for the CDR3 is TGCGCCAGCAGCTTGTCGGGACACCTGGGAGTGGACATTCAGTACTTC. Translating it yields CASSLSGHLGVDIQYF.

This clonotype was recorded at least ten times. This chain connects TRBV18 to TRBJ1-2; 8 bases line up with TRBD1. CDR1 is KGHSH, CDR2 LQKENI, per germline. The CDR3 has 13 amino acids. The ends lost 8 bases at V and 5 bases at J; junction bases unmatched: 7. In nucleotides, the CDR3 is TGTGCCAGCGGTCGGGACAGGCTTTATGGCTACACCTTC. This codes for CASGRDRLYGYTF.

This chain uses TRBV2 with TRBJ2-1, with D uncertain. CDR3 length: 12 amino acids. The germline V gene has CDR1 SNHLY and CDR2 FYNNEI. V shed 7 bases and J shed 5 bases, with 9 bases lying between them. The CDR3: CASTPDDNEQFF. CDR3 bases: TGTGCCAGCACTCCTGACGACAATGAGCAGTTCTTC.

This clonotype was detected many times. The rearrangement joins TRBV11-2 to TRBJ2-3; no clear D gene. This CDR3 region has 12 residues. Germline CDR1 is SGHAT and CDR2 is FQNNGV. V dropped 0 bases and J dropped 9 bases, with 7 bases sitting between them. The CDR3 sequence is CASSLEGWTQYF. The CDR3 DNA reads TGTGCCAGCAGCTTAGAGGGGTGGACGCAGTATTTT. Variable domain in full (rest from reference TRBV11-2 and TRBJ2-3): EAGVAQSPRYKIIEKRQSVAFWCNPISGHATLYWYQQILGQGPKLLIQFQNNGVVDDSQLPKDRFSAERLKGVDSTLKIQPAKLEDSAVYLCASSLEGWTQYFGPGTRLTVL.

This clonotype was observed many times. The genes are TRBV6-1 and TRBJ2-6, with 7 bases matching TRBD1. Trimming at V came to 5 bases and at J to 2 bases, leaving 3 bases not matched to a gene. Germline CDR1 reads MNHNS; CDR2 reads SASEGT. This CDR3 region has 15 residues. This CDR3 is CASSPTGAGANVLTF. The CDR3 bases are TGTGCCAGCAGTCCCACAGGGGCTGGGGCCAACGTCCTGACTTTC.